This section outlines one T cell receptor beta chain sequence together with its context. Its antigen remains unidentified. The sample comes from a study of cytomegalovirus exposure and HLA in healthy donors. General study results and limits: Segments of the TCR beta V type were, in most cases, productive about 90% or about 30% of the time in an earlier analysis. A later analysis reportedly identified an Asian-associated ancestry cluster as carrying fewer N-insertions than the roughly 600-donor mean. CMV serostatus was the only immune exposure information that was available.

CDR3 size: 15 residues. The V and J ends lost 0 bases and 3 bases, in that order; junction bases with no gene match: 5. The germline V gene has CDR1 SGDLS and CDR2 YYNGEE. With 60 Vbeta and 13 Jbeta primers, the PCR was carried out. The assay was immunoSEQ multiplex PCR, and TCRdb's table has in-frame clones only and misses some. The repertoire holds approximately 220,000 clones, almost 80% seen once, with approximately 2% in the top ten. The genes are TRBV9 and TRBJ2-7; TRBD2 matches 8 bases. The sample comprised PBMCs. This receptor was obtained from a male donor in good health and CMV-seronegative. The CDR3 sequence is CASSVDGGGYYEQYF. CDR3 in DNA: TGTGCCAGCAGCGTAGATGGCGGGGGGTACTACGAGCAGTACTTC.